Reported below is one T cell receptor beta chain. The sample is drawn from a study of blood T cell repertoires in COVID-19. Study-wide background: Collection of acute and convalescent COVID-19 samples took place in the United States, Italy and Spain.

Assay used: immunoSEQ multiplex PCR; TCRdb lists only in-frame clones, some missing. In the table there are about 210,000 clones, around 80% of which are singletons. The sequenced material came from peripheral blood. This TCR was sampled from a woman in her thirties or forties with acute or convalescent COVID-19.

The CDR3 DNA follows: TGTGCCAGCAGTGTCGGCCAGGGATCCTACGAGCAGTACTTC. This gives the protein CASSVGQGSYEQYF. The genes are TRBV25-1 and TRBJ2-7; possibly TRBD1 for D (5 bases). Germline V CDR1 and CDR2: MGHDK, SYGVNS. Trimming took 4 bases from V and 1 from J, leaving 11 bases between them. The CDR3 consists of 14 residues.